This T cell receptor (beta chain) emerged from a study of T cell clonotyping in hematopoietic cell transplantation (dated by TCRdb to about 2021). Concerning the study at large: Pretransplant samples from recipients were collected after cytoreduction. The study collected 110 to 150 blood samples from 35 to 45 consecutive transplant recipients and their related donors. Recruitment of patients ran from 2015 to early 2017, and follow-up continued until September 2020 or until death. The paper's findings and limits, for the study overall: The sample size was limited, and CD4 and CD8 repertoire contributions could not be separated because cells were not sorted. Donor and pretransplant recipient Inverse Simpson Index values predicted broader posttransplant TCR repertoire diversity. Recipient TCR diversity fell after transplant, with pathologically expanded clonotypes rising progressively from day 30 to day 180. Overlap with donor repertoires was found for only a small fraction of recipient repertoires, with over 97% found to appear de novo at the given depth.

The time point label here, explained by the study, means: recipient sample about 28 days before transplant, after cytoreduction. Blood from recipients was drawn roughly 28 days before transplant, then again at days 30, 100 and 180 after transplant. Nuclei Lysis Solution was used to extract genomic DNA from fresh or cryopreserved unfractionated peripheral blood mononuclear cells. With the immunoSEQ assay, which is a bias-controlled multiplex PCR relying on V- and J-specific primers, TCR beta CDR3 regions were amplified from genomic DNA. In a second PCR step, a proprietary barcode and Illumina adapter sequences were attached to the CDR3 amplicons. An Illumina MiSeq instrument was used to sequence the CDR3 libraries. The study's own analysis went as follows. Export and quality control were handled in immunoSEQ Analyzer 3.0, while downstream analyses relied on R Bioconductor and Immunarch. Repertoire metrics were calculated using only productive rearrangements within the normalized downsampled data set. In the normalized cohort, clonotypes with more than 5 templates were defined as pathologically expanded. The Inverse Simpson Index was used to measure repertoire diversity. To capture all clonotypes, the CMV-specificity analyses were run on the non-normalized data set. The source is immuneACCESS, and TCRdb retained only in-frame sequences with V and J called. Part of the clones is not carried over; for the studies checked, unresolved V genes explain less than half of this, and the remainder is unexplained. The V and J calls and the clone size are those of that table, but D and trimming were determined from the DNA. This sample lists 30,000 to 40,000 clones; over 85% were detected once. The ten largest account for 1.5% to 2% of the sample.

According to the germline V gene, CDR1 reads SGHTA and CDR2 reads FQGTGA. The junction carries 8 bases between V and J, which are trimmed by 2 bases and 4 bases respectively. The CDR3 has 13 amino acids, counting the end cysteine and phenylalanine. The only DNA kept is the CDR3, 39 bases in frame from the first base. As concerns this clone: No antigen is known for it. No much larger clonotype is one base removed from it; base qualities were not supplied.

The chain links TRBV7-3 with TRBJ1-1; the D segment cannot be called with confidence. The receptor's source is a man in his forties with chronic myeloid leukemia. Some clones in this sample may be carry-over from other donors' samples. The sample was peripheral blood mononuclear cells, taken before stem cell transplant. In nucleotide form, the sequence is TGTGCCAGCAGCTTAGTACCCCGCACTGAAGCTTTCTTT. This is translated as CASSLVPRTEAFF.